This TCR beta chain comes out of a study of T cells in women clearing cervical HPV infection. Across the whole study: Case blood drawn at lesion detection; control blood after infection cleared. Study-level points and caveats: CIN3+ cases had significantly higher TCR repertoire richness than controls, but evenness did not differ.

Assay: immunoSEQ multiplex PCR; the TCRdb copy retains only in-frame clones and omits some. This repertoire comprises around 44,000 clones; its ten largest clones make up about 8%. CDR1 SEHNR and CDR2 FQNEAQ come from the germline V gene (reference sequence). This CDR3 spans 15 amino acids. The J segment lost 4 bases and the V segment lost 5 bases, leaving 10 bases of the junction unmatched. All donors had a single incident cervical HPV16 infection, not prevalent. Notes on this clone: Its antigen is not identified. Read coverage stops 3 residues before the CDR3 terminus; the germline J gene supplies the remainder.

The genes are TRBV7-9 and TRBJ2-5, with 7 bases that match TRBD2. Sequenced sample: blood buffy coat. The source is a woman aged 18-70 years with a cervical HPV16 infection that either progressed to CIN3+ or cleared (not recorded which). CDR3 protein: CASSVDWRETETQYF. The DNA read from the CDR3 is TGTGCCAGCAGCGTGGACTGGCGGGAGACAGAGACC. Together with reference TRBV7-9 and TRBJ2-5, the CDR3 gives the full variable domain: DTGVSQNPRHKITKRGQNVTFRCDPISEHNRLYWYRQTLGQGPEFLTYFQNEAQLEKSRLLSDRFSAERPKGSFSTLEIQRTEQGDSAMYLCASSVDWRETETQYFGPGTRLLVL.